Each of the 3 T cell receptor beta chains below was sequenced from the same sample in a study of blood T cells in healthy people across ages (dated by TCRdb to between 2014 and 2017). Libraries were built with 5' RACE. The instrument was an Illumina HiSeq 2500. A second PCR of roughly 6 to 12 cycles was run with a J-beta primer mix and a sample-barcoded 5' primer. TCRdb reprocessing: public reads trimmed at Q25 with fastp, clones called with MiXCR, in-frame beta chains kept. Each record represents a unique CDR3 protein, reported with the most common genes and DNA among its rows. This sample lists 1.5 million or so distinct CDR3 sequences; roughly two fifths were detected once. The top ten constitute about 4% of the sample. The specimen was blood. The receptors derive from a woman younger than 30 in good health.

This chain joins TRBV7-2 and TRBJ2-5, with 11 positions matching TRBD2. The CDR3 is made up of 15 amino acids. The V segment lost 4 bases and the J segment 11 bases; nucleotides outside the gene matches: 12. Looked up from germline, CDR1 is SGHTA and CDR2 is FQGNSA. The CDR3 here is CASSSTSGIYNEQYF. CDR3 nucleotides: TGTGCCAGCAGCTCGACTAGCGGGATTTACAATGAGCAGTACTTC. The full variable domain, in which reference TRBV7-2 and TRBJ2-5 provide the parts outside the CDR3, is GAGVSQSPSNKVTEKGKDVELRCDPISGHTALYWYRQSLGQGLEFLIYFQGNSAPDKSGLPSDRFSAERTGGSVSTLTIQRTQQEDSAVYLCASSSTSGIYNEQYFGPGTRLLVL.

In its sample, this clonotype was seen a few times. The rearrangement links TRBV20-1 to TRBJ2-1; 9 bases fit TRBD2. The CDR3 has 15 amino acids. Looked up from germline, CDR1 is DFQATT and CDR2 is SNEGSKA (reference sequence). J was trimmed by 8 bases and V by 3 bases; bases with no gene match: 11. CDR3 loop: CSASPISGRIHEQFF. In DNA, the CDR3 is TGCAGTGCTAGCCCCATTAGCGGGAGAATTCATGAGCAGTTCTTC.

In this sample, this clonotype turned up a few times. The chain couples TRBV10-3 to TRBJ2-7; TRBD2 might be the D (6 bases). Germline CDR1 reads ENHRY; CDR2 reads SYGVKD. The V end lost 3 bases, the J end lost 3 bases, and 9 bases lay between the germline ends. This CDR3 comprises 13 residues. The CDR3 DNA follows: TGTGCCATCAGTGATCCGACTAGCTACGAGCAGTACTTC. It translates to CAISDPTSYEQYF.